This passage covers 25 T cell receptor beta chains from one sample sequenced in a study of beta chain features in type 1 diabetes. No antigen has been assigned to these receptors. Points from the study as a whole: Moderate yet significant TCRB CDR3 shortening was seen in Type 1 diabetes patients in all four CD4+ subsets.

Every isolated RNA sample was fully reverse transcribed, so sequencing captured expressed TCRB transcripts. Clones were read by immunoSEQ multiplex PCR, and TCRdb kept only the in-frame ones, dropping some. The sample consists of about 660,000 clones, about 14% of them appearing once. The sample comprised naive CD4+ T cells from blood. These receptors originate from a man aged 18 to 30 with type 1 diabetes.

This chain connects TRBV29-1 to TRBJ2-7; TRBD2 aligns across 9 bases. The CDR3 covers 13 residues. Germline assignment: CDR1 SQVTM and CDR2 ANQGSEA. The J segment lost 10 bases and the V segment lost 7 bases, leaving 14 bases of the junction unmatched. For the CDR3, the DNA is TGCAGCGCCCGAAGTCGGACTAGCGAGCGTCAGTACTTC. Protein sequence: CSARSRTSERQYF.

The chain links TRBV7-9 to TRBJ1-4, with 7 bases lining up with TRBD1. Germline V gene sequence: CDR1 SEHNR, CDR2 FQNEAQ (reference sequence). This CDR3 has 12 amino acids. After removal of 5 bases from V and 8 bases from J, the junction contained 2 bases not matched to a gene. Written as DNA, the CDR3 is TGTGCCAGCAGCCTCAGGGGGGAAAAACTGTTTTTT. The encoded protein is CASSLRGEKLFF.

About this clone itself: Other DNA sequences of this sample code for an identical CDR3. The rearrangement joins TRBV18 to TRBJ2-7; D unclear. Germline-derived CDR1 and CDR2 are KGHSH and LQKENI. CDR3 length: 13 residues. V shed 0 bases and J shed 4 bases, with 7 bases lying between them. The CDR3 DNA reads TGTGCCAGCTCACCACCCGGCGCGTACGAGCAGTACTTC. Residues: CASSPPGAYEQYF.

This clone was seen a few times. The chain recombines TRBV28 with TRBJ1-6, with D tentatively TRBD1 (5 bases). Germline CDR1 and CDR2: MDHEN and SYDVKM. The CDR3 runs to 13 residues. Trimming removed 4 bases from V and 9 bases from J, with 10 bases in between. CDR3: CASSWGDPSPLHF. The CDR3 region has the DNA TGTGCCAGCAGTTGGGGGGACCCTTCACCCCTCCACTTT. Using reference TRBV28 and TRBJ1-6 for the parts outside the CDR3, the full variable domain is DVKVTQSSRYLVKRTGEKVFLECVQDMDHENMFWYRQDPGLGLRLIYFSYDVKMKEKGDIPEGYSVSREKKERFSLILESASTNQTSMYLCASSWGDPSPLHFGNGTRLTVT.

In its sample, this clone was seen a few times. The CDR3 bases are TGTGCCAGCATGCGCGGCGGGCGGGGAGAGACCCAGTACTTC. Protein sequence: CASMRGGRGETQYF. The genes are TRBV2 and TRBJ2-5; D may be TRBD2 (6 bases). CDR3 size: 14 residues. Trimming stripped 7 bases from V and 4 bases from J, with 16 bases between. Germline V gives CDR1 SNHLY, CDR2 FYNNEI.

Notes on this clone: One end of the junction fails to match germline, which may point to a read error. The chain has TRBV14 and TRBJ1-2; D is possibly TRBD1 (5 bases). The V gene's germline CDR1 is SGHDN and CDR2 FVKESK. The CDR3 runs to 12 residues. CDR3 protein: CASSQDLGRQAF. CDR3 nucleotides: TGTGCCAGCAGCCAGGATCTGGGACGACAAGCCTTC.

The gene calls are TRBV7-3 and TRBJ2-3; D gene uncertain. The germline gives CDR1 SGHTA, CDR2 FQGTGA. This CDR3 comprises 13 residues. Deletions cut 2 bases from V and 0 bases from J, with 3 bases between. This CDR3 reads CASSLYSTDTQYF. The CDR3 DNA is TGTGCCAGCAGCTTATATAGCACAGATACGCAGTATTTT. Full variable domain (outside the CDR3, taken from reference TRBV7-3 and TRBJ2-3): GAGVSQTPSNKVTEKGKYVELRCDPISGHTALYWYRQSLGQGPEFLIYFQGTGAADDSGLPNDRFFAVRPEGSVSTLKIQRTERGDSAVYLCASSLYSTDTQYFGPGTRLTVL.

The J gene is TRBJ2-1, the V gene TRBV19; D might be TRBD2 (6 bases). CDR1 LNHDA and CDR2 SQIVND come from the germline V gene (reference sequence). This CDR3 is 15 amino acids long. V shed 2 bases and J shed 6 bases, with 14 bases lying between them. The CDR3 coding sequence is TGTGCCAGTAGTATACCAGCGGGCTCGATCAATGAGCAGTTCTTC. Protein sequence: CASSIPAGSINEQFF.

V usage is TRBV7-9 and J usage is TRBJ2-1; 10 bases map to TRBD1. CDR3 length: 16 amino acids. The V gene end was trimmed by 4 bases and the J gene end by 2 bases; junction bases not matched to a gene: 5. Germline assignment: CDR1 SEHNR and CDR2 FQNEAQ (reference sequence). This CDR3 reads CASSSPTGGTYNEQFF. The CDR3 nucleotides are TGTGCCAGCAGCTCACCGACAGGGGGCACCTACAATGAGCAGTTCTTC.

A few counts support this clone. This rearrangement joins TRBV5-4 to TRBJ2-1; D possibly corresponds to TRBD1 (6 bases). Trimming took off 1 base at V and 2 bases at J, with 16 bases between the two ends. CDR1 and CDR2 (germline): SGHNT, YYREEE (reference sequence). The CDR3 has 17 amino acids. The CDR3 bases are TGTGCCAGCAGCTTGCCGGACAGACTCCTAACCTACAATGAGCAGTTCTTC. This gives the protein CASSLPDRLLTYNEQFF. The variable domain in full, with the rest retrieved from reference TRBV5-4 and TRBJ2-1, is ETGVTQSPTHLIKTRGQQVTLRCSSQSGHNTVSWYQQALGQGPQFIFQYYREEENGRGNFPPRFSGLQFPNYSSELNVNALELDDSALYLCASSLPDRLLTYNEQFFGPGTRLTVL.

The rearrangement links TRBV6-5 to TRBJ2-3; tentatively, D is TRBD2 (6 bases). The CDR3 is 15 residues long. The V gene's germline CDR1 is MNHEY and CDR2 SVGAGI. Deletions cut 6 bases from V and 10 bases from J, with 23 bases between. The CDR3: CASSSLEGAPRAQYF. In DNA form, the CDR3 reads TGTGCCAGCAGCTCTCTGGAGGGCGCCCCGCGGGCGCAGTATTTT.

This chain joins TRBV10-3 and TRBJ2-5, with D tentatively TRBD1 (6 bases). Deletions cut 5 bases from V and 1 base from J, with 11 bases between. The CDR3 spans 14 residues. The germline V gene encodes CDR1 ENHRY and CDR2 SYGVKD. The CDR3 DNA sequence: TGTGCCATCAGTTCCGGGACACTCCAAGAGACCCAGTACTTC. Its translation is CAISSGTLQETQYF.

This clone occurred a few times. This chain connects TRBV6-5 to TRBJ1-3, with D hard to call. V lost 10 bases and J lost 0, with 10 bases in between. The CDR3 is 13 residues long. CDR1 MNHEY and CDR2 SVGAGI come from the germline V gene. DNA for the CDR3: TGTGCCACCGAGTCAGACTCTGGAAACACCATATATTTT. Encoded protein: CATESDSGNTIYF.

The gene calls are TRBV7-2 and TRBJ2-6; D is unresolved. V was pared by 5 bases and J by 0 bases, with 8 bases between. CDR3 length: 15 amino acids. The germline V gene encodes CDR1 SGHTA and CDR2 FQGNSA. In DNA form, the CDR3 reads TGTGCCAGCAGCCCTGGGAACTCTGGGGCCAACGTCCTGACTTTC. Residues: CASSPGNSGANVLTF.

This clone was detected a few times. The rearrangement uses TRBV29-1 and TRBJ2-5; 11 nucleotides match TRBD1. V trimming: 3 bases; J trimming: 7 bases; junction bases outside the gene matches: 4. CDR1 is SQVTM, CDR2 ANQGSEA, per germline. CDR3 length: 13 amino acids. The CDR3 sequence: CSVEVGQGVTQYF. DNA of the CDR3: TGCAGCGTTGAGGTGGGACAGGGGGTGACCCAGTACTTC.

This clone has a handful of counts. This rearrangement joins TRBV29-1 to TRBJ1-2; 7 bases fit TRBD1. CDR1 and CDR2 from the germline V gene are SQVTM and ANQGSEA. This CDR3 comprises 15 residues. J gave up 4 bases and V 4 bases, and 12 bases lay outside the gene matches. CDR3 amino acids: CSVGGGGRGSYGYTF. The CDR3 nucleotides are TGCAGCGTTGGAGGCGGAGGCAGGGGGAGCTATGGCTACACCTTC. The full variable domain, in which reference TRBV29-1 and TRBJ1-2 provide the parts outside the CDR3, is SAVISQKPSRDICQRGTSLTIQCQVDSQVTMMFWYRQQPGQSLTLIATANQGSEATYESGFVIDKFPISRPNLTFSTLTVSNMSPEDSSIYLCSVGGGGRGSYGYTFGSGTRLTVV.

This chain joins TRBV6-1 and TRBJ1-5; TRBD1 matches 9 bases. Germline V CDR1 and CDR2: MNHNS, SASEGT. With V trimmed by 5 bases and J by 5 bases, 1 base remained unmatched. The CDR3 consists of 13 residues. The CDR3 protein is CASSRDRDQPQHF. As DNA, the CDR3 is TGTGCCAGCAGTCGGGACAGGGATCAGCCCCAGCATTTT.

As concerns this clone: The same CDR3 is also encoded by other DNA sequences in this sample. The J gene is TRBJ2-7, the V gene TRBV9; perhaps TRBD2 as D (6 bases). The ends were cut back, 0 bases at V and 6 bases at J, with 7 bases in the middle. Germline V gives CDR1 SGDLS, CDR2 YYNGEE. This CDR3 region has 12 residues. The CDR3 loop reads CASSVVGGEQYF. In DNA form, the CDR3 reads TGTGCCAGCAGCGTAGTCGGGGGCGAGCAGTACTTC.

The V and J genes are TRBV5-1 and TRBJ1-1; 8 positions match TRBD1. V shed 5 bases, J shed 5 bases, and the junction held 8 bases outside the gene matches. The CDR3 runs 14 residues. Germline V gives CDR1 SGHRS, CDR2 YFSETQ. CDR3 sequence (DNA): TGCGCCAGCAGGCAGGGGGCGGGTGGGACTGAAGCTTTCTTT. This translates into CASRQGAGGTEAFF.

The table lists this clone with a few counts. The chain joins TRBV10-3 to TRBJ2-3; 14 bases match TRBD2. V trimming: 8 bases; J trimming: 5 bases; junction bases outside the gene matches: 9. The CDR3 is 16 residues long. The V gene's germline CDR1 is ENHRY and CDR2 SYGVKD. The CDR3 DNA reads TGTGCCATCGGTGGTGGACTAGCGGGAGGAGTAGATACGCAGTATTTT. Amino acid sequence: CAIGGGLAGGVDTQYF.

This clone turned up a few times. The genes are TRBV7-9 and TRBJ1-4; no reliable D call. The germline V gene has CDR1 SEHNR and CDR2 FQNEAQ (reference sequence). The ends were cut back, 3 bases at V and 7 bases at J, with 6 bases in the middle. This CDR3 comprises 12 residues. The CDR3 sequence: CASSFPLEKLFF. The CDR3 nucleotides read TGTGCCAGCAGCTTCCCCCTTGAAAAACTGTTTTTT.

This clone was picked up a small number of times. The chain employs TRBV6-5 and TRBJ1-1; tentatively, D is TRBD1 (5 bases). The germline CDR1 and CDR2 sequences are MNHEY and SVGAGI. Trimming took 5 bases from V and 4 from J, leaving 14 bases between them. The CDR3 runs 14 residues. This CDR3 reads CASSRPTRGTEAFF. In DNA, the CDR3 is TGTGCCAGCAGTCGGCCAACGAGGGGCACTGAAGCTTTCTTT.

This chain connects TRBV11-1 to TRBJ2-5; D gene unclear. Trimming took 5 bases from V and 5 from J, leaving 6 bases between them. CDR1 SGHAT and CDR2 FQDESV come from the germline V gene (reference sequence). This CDR3 is built from 11 residues. CDR3 nucleotide sequence: TGTGCCAGCAGCGTCAAGGAGACCCAGTACTTC. It encodes CASSVKETQYF.

The chain carries TRBV6-1 and TRBJ1-2; D remains unclear. This CDR3 is built from 13 residues. Germline CDR1 and CDR2: MNHNS and SASEGT. Trimming took 7 bases from V and 8 from J, leaving 17 bases between them. The DNA of the CDR3 is TGTGCCAGCACCGAAGGCCCCCGGTGGGGCTACACCTTC. Translation: CASTEGPRWGYTF.

The chain couples TRBV23-1 to TRBJ2-7; the D gene is possibly TRBD1 (5 bases). TRBV23-1 is placed among ORFs of uncertain function. CDR3 length: 16 amino acids. The V end was cut by 3 bases, the J end by 1 base, with 16 bases between. CDR3 in amino acids: CASSHHTGRLSYEQYF. In nucleotides, the CDR3 is TGCGCCAGCAGTCACCATACAGGACGTCTGTCCTACGAGCAGTACTTC.